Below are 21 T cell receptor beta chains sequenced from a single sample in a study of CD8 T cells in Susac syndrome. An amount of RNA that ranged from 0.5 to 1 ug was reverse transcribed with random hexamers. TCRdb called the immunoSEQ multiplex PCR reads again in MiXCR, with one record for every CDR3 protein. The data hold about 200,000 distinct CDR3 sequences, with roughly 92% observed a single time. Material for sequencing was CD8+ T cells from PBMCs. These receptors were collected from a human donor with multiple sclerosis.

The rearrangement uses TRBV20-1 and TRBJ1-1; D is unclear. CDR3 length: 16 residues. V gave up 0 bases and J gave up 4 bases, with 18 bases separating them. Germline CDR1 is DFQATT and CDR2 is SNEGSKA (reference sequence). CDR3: CSARDPWTSSVTEAFF. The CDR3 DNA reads TGCAGTGCTAGAGACCCGTGGACCTCCTCTGTCACTGAAGCTTTCTTT.

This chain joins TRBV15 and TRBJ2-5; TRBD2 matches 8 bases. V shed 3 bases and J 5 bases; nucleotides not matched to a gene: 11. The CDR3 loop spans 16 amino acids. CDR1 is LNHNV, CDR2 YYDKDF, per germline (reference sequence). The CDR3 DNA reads TGTGCCACCAGCAGCTCCAGCGGGAGCGGCGGGGAGACCCAGTACTTC. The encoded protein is CATSSSSGSGGETQYF.

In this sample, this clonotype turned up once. The CDR3 protein is CASSQGARGLANTGELFF. CDR3 nucleotide sequence: TGCGCCAGCAGCCAAGGAGCCAGGGGGCTGGCGAACACCGGGGAGCTGTTTTTT. The gene calls are TRBV4-3 and TRBJ2-2; 8 nucleotides agree with TRBD1. V gave up 1 base and J gave up 0 bases; unmatched junction bases: 7. Looked up from germline, CDR1 is LGHNA and CDR2 is YSLEER. CDR3 length: 18 amino acids.

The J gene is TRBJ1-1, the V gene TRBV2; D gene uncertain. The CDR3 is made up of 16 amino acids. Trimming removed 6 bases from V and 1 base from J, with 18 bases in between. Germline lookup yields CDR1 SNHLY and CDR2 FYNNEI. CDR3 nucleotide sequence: TGTGCCAGCAGGGAGGGTTCAATAACAGAGAACACTGAAGCTTTCTTT. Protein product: CASREGSITENTEAFF.

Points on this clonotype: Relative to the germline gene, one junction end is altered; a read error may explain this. For the CDR3, the DNA is TGTGCTAGCAGCCCCAACCGGGACAGGGGAAGCGAGCAGTACTTC. This gives the protein CASSPNRDRGSEQYF. The genes are TRBV7-7 and TRBJ2-7, with 10 bases lining up with TRBD1. The CDR3 sequence is 15 residues long. CDR1 and CDR2 from the germline V gene are SSHAT and FNYEAQ (reference sequence).

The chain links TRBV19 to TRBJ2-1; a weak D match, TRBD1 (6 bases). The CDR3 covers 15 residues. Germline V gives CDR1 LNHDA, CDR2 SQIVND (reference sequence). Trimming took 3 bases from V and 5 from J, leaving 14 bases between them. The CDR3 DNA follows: TGTGCCAGTAGTATCTTCTTGGGGGCAGACAATGAGCAGTTCTTC. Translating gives CASSIFLGADNEQFF. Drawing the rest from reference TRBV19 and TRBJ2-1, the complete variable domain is DGGITQSPKYLFRKEGQNVTLSCEQNLNHDAMYWYRQDPGQGLRLIYYSQIVNDFQKGDIAEGYSVSREKKESFPLTVTSAQKNPTAFYLCASSIFLGADNEQFFGPGTRLTVL.

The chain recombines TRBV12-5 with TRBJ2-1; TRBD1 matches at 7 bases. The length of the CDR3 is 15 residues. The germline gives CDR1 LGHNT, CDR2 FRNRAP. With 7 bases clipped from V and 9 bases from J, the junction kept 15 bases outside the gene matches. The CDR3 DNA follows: TGTGCTAGTGCCCTGTGGGGGTCCAGGGGGACTGAGCAGTTCTTC. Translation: CASALWGSRGTEQFF. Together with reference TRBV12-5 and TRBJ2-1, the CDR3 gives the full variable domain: DARVTQTPRHKVTEMGQEVTMRCQPILGHNTVFWYRQTMMQGLELLAYFRNRAPLDDSGMPKDRFSAEMPDATLATLKIQPSEPRDSAVYFCASALWGSRGTEQFFGPGTRLTVL.

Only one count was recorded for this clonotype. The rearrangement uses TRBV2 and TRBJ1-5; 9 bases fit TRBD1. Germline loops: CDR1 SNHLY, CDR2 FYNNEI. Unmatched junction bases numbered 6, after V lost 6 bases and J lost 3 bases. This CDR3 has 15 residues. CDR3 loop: CASRGQGLANQPQHF. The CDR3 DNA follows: TGTGCCAGCAGGGGACAGGGTTTGGCCAATCAGCCCCAGCATTTT.

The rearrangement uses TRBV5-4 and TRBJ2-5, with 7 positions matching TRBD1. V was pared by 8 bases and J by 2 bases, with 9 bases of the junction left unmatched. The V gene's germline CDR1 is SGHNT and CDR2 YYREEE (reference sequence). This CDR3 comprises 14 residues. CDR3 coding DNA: TGTGCCAGTTCTCCACAGGGGCCACAAGAGACCCAGTACTTC. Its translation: CASSPQGPQETQYF.

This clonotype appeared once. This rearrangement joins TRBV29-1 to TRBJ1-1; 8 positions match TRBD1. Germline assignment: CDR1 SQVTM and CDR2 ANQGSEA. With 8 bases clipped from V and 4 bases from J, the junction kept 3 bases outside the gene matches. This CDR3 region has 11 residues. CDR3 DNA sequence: TGCAGCCTCCAGGGGGCCACTGAAGCTTTCTTT. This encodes CSLQGATEAFF.

As DNA, the CDR3 is TGTGCCAGCAGATTCACAGCTAGCACAGATACGCAGTATTTT. It yields the protein CASRFTASTDTQYF. The rearrangement joins TRBV6-6 to TRBJ2-3; the D is unclear. Trimming shortened V by 6 bases and J by 0 bases, and 10 bases separated the two germline ends. This CDR3 region has 14 residues. Germline-derived CDR1 and CDR2 are MNHNY and SVGAGI (reference sequence).

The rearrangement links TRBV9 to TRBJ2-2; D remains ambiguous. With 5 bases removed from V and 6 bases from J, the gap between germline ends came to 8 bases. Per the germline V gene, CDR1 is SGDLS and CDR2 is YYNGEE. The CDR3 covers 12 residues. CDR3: CASREGSGELFF. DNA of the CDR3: TGTGCCAGCAGGGAAGGGTCCGGGGAGCTGTTTTTT.

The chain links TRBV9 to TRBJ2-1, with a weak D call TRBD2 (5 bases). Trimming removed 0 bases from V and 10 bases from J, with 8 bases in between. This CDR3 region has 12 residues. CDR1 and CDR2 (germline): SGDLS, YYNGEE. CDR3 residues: CASSVDSGEQFF. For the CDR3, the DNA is TGTGCCAGCAGCGTAGATTCGGGGGAGCAGTTCTTC.

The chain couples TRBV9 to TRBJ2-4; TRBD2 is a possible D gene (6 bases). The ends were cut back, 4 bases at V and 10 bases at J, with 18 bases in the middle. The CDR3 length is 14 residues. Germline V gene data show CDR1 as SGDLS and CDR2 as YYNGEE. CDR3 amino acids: CASSSSGLQEIQYF. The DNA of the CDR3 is TGTGCCAGCAGCTCCAGCGGGCTACAAGAGATTCAGTACTTC. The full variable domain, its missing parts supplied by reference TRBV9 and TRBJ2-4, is DSGVTQTPKHLITATGQRVTLRCSPRSGDLSVYWYQQSLDQGLQFLIQYYNGEERAKGNILERFSAQQFPDLHSELNLSSLELGDSALYFCASSSSGLQEIQYFGAGTRLSVL.

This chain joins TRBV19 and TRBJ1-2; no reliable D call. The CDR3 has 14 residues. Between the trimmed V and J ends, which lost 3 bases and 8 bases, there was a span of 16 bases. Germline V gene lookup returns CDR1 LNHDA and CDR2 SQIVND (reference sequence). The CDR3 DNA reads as TGTGCCAGTAGTATCTACAGTACGGCTGAAGGCTACACCTTC. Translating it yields CASSIYSTAEGYTF. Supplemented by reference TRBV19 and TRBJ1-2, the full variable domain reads DGGITQSPKYLFRKEGQNVTLSCEQNLNHDAMYWYRQDPGQGLRLIYYSQIVNDFQKGDIAEGYSVSREKKESFPLTVTSAQKNPTAFYLCASSIYSTAEGYTFGSGTRLTVV.

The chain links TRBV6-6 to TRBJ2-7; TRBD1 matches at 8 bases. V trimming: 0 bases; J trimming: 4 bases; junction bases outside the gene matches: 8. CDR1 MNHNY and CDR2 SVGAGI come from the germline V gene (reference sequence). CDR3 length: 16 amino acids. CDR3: CASSYSRTGTDYEQYF. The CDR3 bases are TGTGCCAGCAGTTACTCTAGGACAGGGACCGATTACGAGCAGTACTTC.

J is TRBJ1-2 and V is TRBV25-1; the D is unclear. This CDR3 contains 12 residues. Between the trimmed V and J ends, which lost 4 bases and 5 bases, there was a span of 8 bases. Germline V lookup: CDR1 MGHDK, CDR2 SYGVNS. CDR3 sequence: CASSGPGYGYTF. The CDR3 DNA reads TGTGCCAGCAGTGGTCCCGGTTATGGCTACACCTTC.

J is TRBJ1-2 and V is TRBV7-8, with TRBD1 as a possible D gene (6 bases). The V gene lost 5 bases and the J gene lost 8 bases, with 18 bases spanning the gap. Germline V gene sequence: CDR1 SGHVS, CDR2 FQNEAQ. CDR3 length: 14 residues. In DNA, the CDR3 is TGTGCCAGCAGCATAGACACCAGGGGAGAGGGCTACACCTTC. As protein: CASSIDTRGEGYTF.

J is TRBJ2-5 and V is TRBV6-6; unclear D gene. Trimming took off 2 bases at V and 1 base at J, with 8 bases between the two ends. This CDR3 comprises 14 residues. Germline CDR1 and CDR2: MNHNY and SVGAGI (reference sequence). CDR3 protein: CASSYASAQETQYF. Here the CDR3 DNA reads TGTGCCAGCAGTTACGCCTCGGCCCAAGAGACCCAGTACTTC.

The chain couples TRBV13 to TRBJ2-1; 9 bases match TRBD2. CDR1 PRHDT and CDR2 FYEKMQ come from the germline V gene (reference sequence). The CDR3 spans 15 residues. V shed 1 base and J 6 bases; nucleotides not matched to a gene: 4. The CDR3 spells CASSLALAGTNEQFF. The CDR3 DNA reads TGTGCCAGCAGCTTAGCCCTAGCGGGAACCAATGAGCAGTTCTTC.

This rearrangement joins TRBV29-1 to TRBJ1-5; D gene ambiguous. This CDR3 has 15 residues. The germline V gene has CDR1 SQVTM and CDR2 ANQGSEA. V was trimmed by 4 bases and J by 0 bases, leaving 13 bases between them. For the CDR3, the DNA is TGCAGCGTTGTGATGGAGGGTAATAGCAATCAGCCCCAGCATTTT. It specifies CSVVMEGNSNQPQHF.